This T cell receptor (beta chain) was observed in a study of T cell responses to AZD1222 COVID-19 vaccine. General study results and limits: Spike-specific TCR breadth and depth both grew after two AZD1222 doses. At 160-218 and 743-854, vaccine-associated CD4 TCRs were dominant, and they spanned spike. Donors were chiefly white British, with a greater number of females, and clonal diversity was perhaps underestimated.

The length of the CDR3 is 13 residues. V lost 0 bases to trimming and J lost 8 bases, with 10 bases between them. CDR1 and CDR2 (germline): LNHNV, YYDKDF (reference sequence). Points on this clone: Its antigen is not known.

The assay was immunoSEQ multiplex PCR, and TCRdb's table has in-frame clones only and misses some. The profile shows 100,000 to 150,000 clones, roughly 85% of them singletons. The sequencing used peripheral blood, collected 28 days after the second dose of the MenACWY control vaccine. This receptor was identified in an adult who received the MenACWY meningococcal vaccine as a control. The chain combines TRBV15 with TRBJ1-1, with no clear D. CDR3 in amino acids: CATSRDAAAEAFF. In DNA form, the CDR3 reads TGTGCCACCAGCAGAGATGCGGCCGCAGAAGCTTTCTTT.